The T cell receptor beta chain described here comes from a study of Ad26.COV2.S vaccination and SARS-CoV-2 variants. Study context: Administration of Ad26.COV2.S was intramuscular, either once or twice 56 days apart.

As for treatment: some 20 received Ad26.COV2.S at low or high dose, single or two shots; about 5 received placebo; per-sample allocation not given. It was on day 63 after the first vaccine or placebo injection that samples were taken. Sequencing used immunoSEQ multiplex PCR; TCRdb keeps in-frame clones, though not all of them. The sample lists 300,000 to 400,000 clones, around 84% occurring once. Sequencing was performed on peripheral blood, taken in a trial of Ad26.COV2.S vaccine versus placebo. The clonotype was recovered from a person aged 18-65 years who received the Ad26.COV2.S COVID-19 vaccine or a placebo.

This CDR3 reads CASGDSGLKGYTF. The DNA of the CDR3 is TGTGCCAGCGGGGATTCGGGACTAAAAGGCTACACCTTC. The chain has TRBV6-6 and TRBJ1-2; TRBD1 is a possible D gene (5 bases). V lost 8 bases, J lost 8 bases, and 18 bases lay in between. The CDR3 runs to 13 residues. Germline CDR1 and CDR2: MNHNY and SVGAGI (reference sequence).